This TCR beta chain came from a study of cytomegalovirus exposure and HLA in healthy donors. Overall study results and limits: One variant, a missense change in DCLRE1C, was linked in a later analysis to TCR beta V- and J-gene trimming. Researchers reported that a few CMV-associated chains were confirmed in vitro as CMV antigen-specific.

A multiplex PCR was run with 60 Vbeta primers and 13 Jbeta primers. Some clones are missing from TCRdb's copy, which holds only in-frame ones; the method was immunoSEQ multiplex PCR. The sample holds 95,000 to 150,000 clones; approximately 81% are singletons and the top ten take approximately 2.2%. As to this clone: As yet, its antigen is unknown.

Sequencing was performed on PBMCs. This TCR was sampled from a woman aged 40 to 49 in good health and CMV-seronegative.

CDR3 coding DNA: TGTGCCAGTGAGCGGGGTACGCAGTATTTT. Translated: CASERGTQYF. This sequence joins TRBV2 and TRBJ2-3; 7 nucleotides line up with TRBD2. V was clipped by 9 bases and J by 8 bases; unmatched bases: 2. This CDR3 region has 10 residues. Germline CDR1 is SNHLY and CDR2 is FYNNEI.